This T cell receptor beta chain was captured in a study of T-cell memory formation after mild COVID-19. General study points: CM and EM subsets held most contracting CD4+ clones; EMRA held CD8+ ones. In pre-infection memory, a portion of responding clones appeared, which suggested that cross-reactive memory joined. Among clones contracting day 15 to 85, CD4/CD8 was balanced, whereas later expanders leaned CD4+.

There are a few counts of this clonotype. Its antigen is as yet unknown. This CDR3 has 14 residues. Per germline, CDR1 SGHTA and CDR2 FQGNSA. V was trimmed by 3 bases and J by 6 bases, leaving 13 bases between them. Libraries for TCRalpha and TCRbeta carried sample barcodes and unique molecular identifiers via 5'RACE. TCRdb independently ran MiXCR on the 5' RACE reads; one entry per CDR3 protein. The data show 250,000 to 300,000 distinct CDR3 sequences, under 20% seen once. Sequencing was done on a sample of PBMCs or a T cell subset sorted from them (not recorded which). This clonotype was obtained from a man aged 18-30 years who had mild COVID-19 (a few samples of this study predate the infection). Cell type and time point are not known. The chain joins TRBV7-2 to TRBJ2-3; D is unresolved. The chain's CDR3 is CASSFSSTLDTQYF. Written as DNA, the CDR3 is TGTGCCAGCAGCTTCTCGTCTACCTTGGATACGCAGTATTTT.